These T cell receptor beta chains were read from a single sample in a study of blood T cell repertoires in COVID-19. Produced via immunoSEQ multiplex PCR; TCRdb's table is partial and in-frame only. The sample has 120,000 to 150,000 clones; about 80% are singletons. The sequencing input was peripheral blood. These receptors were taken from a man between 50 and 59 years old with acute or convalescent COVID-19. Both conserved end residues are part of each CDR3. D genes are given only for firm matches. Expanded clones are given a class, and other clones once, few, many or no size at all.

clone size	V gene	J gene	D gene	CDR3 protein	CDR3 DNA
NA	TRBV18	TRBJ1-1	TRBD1	CASSPRDRVGTEAFF	TGTGCCAGCTCACCCCGGGACAGGGTGGGCACTGAAGCTTTCTTT
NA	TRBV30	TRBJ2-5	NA	CACSLSTGTETQYF	TGTGCCTGCTCACTATCCACAGGGACGGAGACCCAGTACTTC
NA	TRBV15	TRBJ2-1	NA	CATSRDRGEQFF	TGTGCCACCAGCAGAGATAGGGGTGAGCAGTTCTTC
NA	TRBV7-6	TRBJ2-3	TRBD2	CASSLAGSGGLTDTQYF	TGTGCCAGCAGCTTAGCAGGGAGCGGGGGGCTCACAGATACGCAGTATTTT
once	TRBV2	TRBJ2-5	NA	CASSVYGGTQETQYF	TGTGCCAGCAGTGTGTACGGGGGAACTCAAGAGACCCAGTACTTC
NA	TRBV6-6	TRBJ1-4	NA	CASSYSSPSLEEKLFF	TGTGCCAGCAGTTACTCGAGTCCGTCCCTGGAGGAAAAACTGTTTTTT
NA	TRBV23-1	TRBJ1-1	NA	CASKQGLMNTEAFF	TGCGCCAGCAAGCAGGGTCTCATGAACACTGAAGCTTTCTTT
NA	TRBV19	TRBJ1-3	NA	CASSSAGNTIYF	TGTGCCAGTAGTTCTGCTGGAAACACCATATATTTT
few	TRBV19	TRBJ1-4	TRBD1	CASSIQVQGTNEKLFF	TGTGCCAGTAGTATTCAGGTACAGGGGACTAATGAAAAACTGTTTTTT
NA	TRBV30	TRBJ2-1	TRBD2	CAWTSRGLAGPNEQFF	TGTGCCTGGACTTCACGCGGGCTAGCGGGGCCTAATGAGCAGTTCTTC
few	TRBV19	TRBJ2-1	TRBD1	CASSIDKGTGPSYNEQFF	TGTGCCAGTAGTATAGACAAAGGGACAGGGCCCTCCTACAATGAGCAGTTCTTC
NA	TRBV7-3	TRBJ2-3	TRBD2	CASSSSGGRDTQYF	TGTGCCAGCAGCTCAAGCGGGGGAAGGGATACGCAGTATTTT
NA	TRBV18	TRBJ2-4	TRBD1	CASSPSGQAAVGNIQYF	TGTGCCAGCTCACCGTCGGGACAGGCGGCCGTCGGAAACATTCAGTACTTC
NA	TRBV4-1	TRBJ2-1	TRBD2	CASSQTSGGYNEQFF	TGCGCCAGCAGCCAAACTAGCGGGGGTTACAATGAGCAGTTCTTC
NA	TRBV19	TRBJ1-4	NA	CASSMDEGVKLFF	TGTGCCAGTAGTATGGACGAAGGGGTGAAACTGTTTTTT
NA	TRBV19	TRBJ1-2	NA	CASSRGPTVSPNYGYTF	TGTGCCAGTAGTAGGGGGCCGACAGTGTCCCCTAACTATGGCTACACCTTC
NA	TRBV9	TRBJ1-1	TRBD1	CASSPGTGTNTEAFF	TGTGCCAGCAGCCCAGGGACAGGGACGAACACTGAAGCTTTCTTT
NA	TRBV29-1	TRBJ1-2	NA	CSVLTAPSYGYTF	TGCAGCGTCCTGACAGCACCCTCATATGGCTACACCTTC
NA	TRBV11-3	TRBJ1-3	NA	CASSARTDSGNTIYF	TGTGCCAGCAGCGCCCGGACAGACTCTGGAAACACCATATATTTT
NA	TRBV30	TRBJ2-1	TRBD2	CAWSVGLAGGEQFF	TGTGCCTGGAGTGTAGGGCTAGCGGGGGGCGAGCAGTTCTTC
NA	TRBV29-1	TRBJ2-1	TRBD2	CSVEEIGTSGLNEQFF	TGCAGCGTTGAAGAAATCGGGACTAGCGGCTTGAATGAGCAGTTCTTC
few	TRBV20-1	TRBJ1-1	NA	CSASIGGRMNTEAFF	TGCAGTGCTAGTATAGGGGGACGGATGAACACTGAAGCTTTCTTT
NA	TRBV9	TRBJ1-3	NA	CASSPGQNSGNTIYF	TGTGCCAGCAGCCCGGGACAAAACTCTGGAAACACCATATATTTT
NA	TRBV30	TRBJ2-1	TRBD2	CAFHSGGDTSYNEQFF	TGTGCCTTCCATAGCGGGGGGGACACCTCCTACAATGAGCAGTTCTTC
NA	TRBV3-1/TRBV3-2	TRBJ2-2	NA	CASSQGGPGNTGELFF	TGTGCCAGCAGCCAAGGGGGGCCGGGGAACACCGGGGAGCTGTTTTTT
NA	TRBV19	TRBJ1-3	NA	CASSIGTYNSGNTIYF	TGTGCCAGTAGTATAGGAACATATAACTCTGGAAACACCATATATTTT
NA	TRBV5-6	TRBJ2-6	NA	CASSRWGQGGGANVLTF	TGTGCCAGCAGCCGTTGGGGGCAGGGCGGTGGGGCCAACGTCCTGACTTTC
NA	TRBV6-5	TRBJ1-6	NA	CASSRALSYNSPLHF	TGTGCCAGCAGCCGAGCTCTCTCCTATAATTCACCCCTCCACTTT
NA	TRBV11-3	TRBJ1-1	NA	CASSRQWNTEAFF	TGTGCCAGCAGCCGACAGTGGAACACTGAAGCTTTCTTT
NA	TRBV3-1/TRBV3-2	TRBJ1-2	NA	CASSTGTWRANYGYTF	TGTGCCAGCAGCACCGGGACATGGAGAGCTAACTATGGCTACACCTTC
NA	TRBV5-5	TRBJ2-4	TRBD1	CASRRLGTGEGNIQYF	TGTGCCAGCAGACGACTCGGGACAGGGGAGGGGAACATTCAGTACTTC
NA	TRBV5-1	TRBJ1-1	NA	CASSFWTDMNTEAFF	TGCGCCAGCAGCTTTTGGACAGATATGAACACTGAAGCTTTCTTT
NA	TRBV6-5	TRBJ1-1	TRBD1	CASSQRQGTEAFF	TGTGCCAGCAGTCAGAGACAGGGAACTGAAGCTTTCTTT
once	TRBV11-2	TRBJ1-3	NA	CASSYSPGASGNTIYF	TGTGCCAGCAGCTATAGCCCAGGGGCCTCTGGAAACACCATATATTTT
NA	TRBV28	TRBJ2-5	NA	CASSKGTFEETQYF	TGTGCCAGCAGCAAAGGGACATTTGAAGAGACCCAGTACTTC
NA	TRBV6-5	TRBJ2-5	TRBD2	CASGGSGAYQETQYF	TGTGCCAGCGGGGGTAGCGGGGCGTACCAAGAGACCCAGTACTTC
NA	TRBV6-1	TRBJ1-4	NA	CASSEPGGTEKLFF	TGTGCCAGCAGTGAACCCGGCGGCACGGAAAAACTGTTTTTT
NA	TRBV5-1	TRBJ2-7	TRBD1	CASSLGTGAVYEQYF	TGCGCCAGCAGCCTTGGGACAGGGGCGGTCTACGAGCAGTACTTC
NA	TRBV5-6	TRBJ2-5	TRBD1	CASSREGQGYQETQYF	TGTGCCAGCAGCCGTGAGGGACAGGGGTACCAAGAGACCCAGTACTTC
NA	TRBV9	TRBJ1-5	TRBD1	CASSEGQGTGQPQHF	TGTGCCAGCAGCGAAGGACAGGGTACGGGGCAGCCCCAGCATTTT
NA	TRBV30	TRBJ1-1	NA	CAWSLGNYNTEAFF	TGTGCCTGGAGTTTGGGTAACTACAACACTGAAGCTTTCTTT
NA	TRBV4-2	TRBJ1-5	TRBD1	CASSQDGRGQGHQPQHF	TGTGCCAGCAGCCAAGATGGTCGGGGACAGGGGCATCAGCCCCAGCATTTT
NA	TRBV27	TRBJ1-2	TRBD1	CASSLRQGMDYGYTF	TGTGCCAGCAGTCTCCGACAGGGTATGGACTATGGCTACACCTTC
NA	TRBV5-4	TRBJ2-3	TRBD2	CASSLSGGRADTQYF	TGTGCCAGCAGCTTAAGCGGGGGTCGGGCAGATACGCAGTATTTT
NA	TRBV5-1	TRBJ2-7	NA	CASSLALAGNYEQYF	TGCGCCAGCAGCTTGGCCTTGGCAGGGAACTACGAGCAGTACTTC
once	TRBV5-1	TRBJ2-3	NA	CASSPLGGGGTDTQYF	TGCGCCAGCAGCCCCTTAGGGGGGGGCGGCACAGATACGCAGTATTTT
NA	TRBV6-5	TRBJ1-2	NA	CASKEDQGNYGYTF	TGTGCCAGCAAAGAAGATCAGGGGAACTATGGCTACACCTTC
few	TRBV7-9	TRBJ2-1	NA	CASRGHTGHSYNEQFF	TGTGCCAGCAGGGGGCATACGGGACACAGCTACAATGAGCAGTTCTTC
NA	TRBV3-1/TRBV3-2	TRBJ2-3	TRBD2	CASSQGVAGRADTQYF	TGTGCCAGCAGCCAAGGGGTCGCGGGGAGGGCAGATACGCAGTATTTT
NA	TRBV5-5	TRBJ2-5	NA	CASSFRGTFGETQYF	TGTGCCAGCAGCTTCCGAGGTACTTTCGGCGAGACCCAGTACTTC
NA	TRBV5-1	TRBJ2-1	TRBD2	CASSRWGSGGADDEQFF	TGCGCCAGCAGCCGGTGGGGTAGCGGGGGGGCCGATGATGAGCAGTTCTTC
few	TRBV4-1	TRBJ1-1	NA	CASSQGSLLNTEAFF	TGCGCCAGCAGCCAAGGTTCACTACTGAACACTGAAGCTTTCTTT